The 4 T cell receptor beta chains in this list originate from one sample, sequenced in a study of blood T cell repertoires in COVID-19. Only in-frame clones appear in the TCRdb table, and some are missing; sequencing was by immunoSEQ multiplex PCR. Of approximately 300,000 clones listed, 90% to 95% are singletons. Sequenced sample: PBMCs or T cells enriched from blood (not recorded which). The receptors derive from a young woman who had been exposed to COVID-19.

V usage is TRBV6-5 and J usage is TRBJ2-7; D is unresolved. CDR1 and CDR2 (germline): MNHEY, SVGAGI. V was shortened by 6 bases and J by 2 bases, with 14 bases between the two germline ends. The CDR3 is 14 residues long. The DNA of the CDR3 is TGTGCCAGCAGGAAAGCGACCAAGACCTACGAGCAGTACTTC. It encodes CASRKATKTYEQYF.

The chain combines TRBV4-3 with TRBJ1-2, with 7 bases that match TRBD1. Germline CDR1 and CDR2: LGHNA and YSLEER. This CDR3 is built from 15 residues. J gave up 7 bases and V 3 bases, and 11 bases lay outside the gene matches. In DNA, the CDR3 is TGCGCCAGCAGCCAGGATCGACAGGGAGGCCGTGGCTACACCTTC. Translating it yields CASSQDRQGGRGYTF.

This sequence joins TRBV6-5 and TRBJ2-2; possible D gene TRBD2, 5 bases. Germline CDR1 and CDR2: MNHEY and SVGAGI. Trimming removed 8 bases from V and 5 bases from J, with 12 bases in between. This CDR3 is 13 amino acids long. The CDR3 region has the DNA TGTGCCAGCTCACACGAGGGAACCGGGGAGCTGTTTTTT. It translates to CASSHEGTGELFF.

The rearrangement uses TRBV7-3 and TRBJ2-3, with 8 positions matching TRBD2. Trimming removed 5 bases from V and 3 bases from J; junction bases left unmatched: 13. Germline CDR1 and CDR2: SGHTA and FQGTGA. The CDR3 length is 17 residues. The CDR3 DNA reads TGTGCCAGCAGCCGTGCGTTGGGCGGGGGGTTAACAGATACGCAGTATTTT. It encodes CASSRALGGGLTDTQYF. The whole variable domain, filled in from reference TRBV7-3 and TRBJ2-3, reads GAGVSQTPSNKVTEKGKYVELRCDPISGHTALYWYRQSLGQGPEFLIYFQGTGAADDSGLPNDRFFAVRPEGSVSTLKIQRTERGDSAVYLCASSRALGGGLTDTQYFGPGTRLTVL.